In its sample, the clone carrying this T cell receptor beta chain was seen many times. Its matching antigen is unknown. Unique molecular identifiers were incorporated during preparation of the TCRbeta library. TCRdb analysed the PCR reads with MiXCR anew, one entry per CDR3 protein. Of about 280,000 distinct CDR3 sequences in the sample, roughly 12% were seen once. The germline V gene has CDR1 DFQATT and CDR2 SNEGSKA (reference sequence). This CDR3 has 17 amino acids. Unmatched junction bases numbered 15, after V lost 8 bases and J lost 0 bases. These data are taken from a study of T-cell reconstitution after alpha-beta-depleted transplantation in children. Broader study findings: There were some patients whose high TCRbeta diversity at day 60 came from surviving recipient T cells and thymic progenitors. The authors attributed T-cell counts and diversity one year after transplant mostly to newly produced T cells.

Source: peripheral blood, taken 180 days after TCRalphabeta/CD19-depleted stem cell transplant. V and J are TRBV20-1 and TRBJ2-1, with 8 bases matching TRBD2. This sequence was found in a male patient between 2 and 10 years old who had a stem cell transplant for chronic granulomatous disease, so the T cells may come from the graft donor. CDR3 DNA sequence: TGCAGTACCTTGCGGGGGGCACTCTTTAGCTCCTACAATGAGCAGTTCTTC. This sequence encodes CSTLRGALFSSYNEQFF.